A single count supports the clone carrying this T cell receptor (beta chain). The data derive from a study of blood T cell repertoires in COVID-19. About the research overall: Spain, Italy and the United States supplied samples that represented acute and convalescent COVID-19. Sources were T cells, B-cell-depleted T cells, or PBMCs; the material itself was cDNA or gDNA.

The CDR3 runs to 12 residues. As handled by the study authors: Reference gene primer amplification gave nucleated cell count estimates. Profiling relied on immunoSEQ multiplex PCR, and the TCRdb table lists in-frame clones only, not all of them. The V and J calls and clone size come from that table; D and trimming were worked out from the DNA. Counted here are more than 95,000 clones, 87% occurring once; the ten biggest clones make up 7.7%. This TCR came from a human donor in a cohort sampled during active COVID-19. Material for sequencing was peripheral blood. The V call is TRBV21-1, the J call TRBJ1-1; the table assigns TRBD1, which was not confirmed against the DNA. TRBV21-1 is a recognized pseudogene. CDR3 bases: TGTGCCAGCATGTCAGGGAACCTTGAAGCTTTCTTT. It codes for CASMSGNLEAFF.